What follows are 31 T cell receptor beta chains derived from one specimen sequenced in a study of regulatory and conventional T cells in RAG deficiency. The repertoire was sequenced with immunoSEQ multiplex PCR; TCRdb's copy has only in-frame clones and lacks some. Counted here are about 660 clones, under 45% occurring once; the ten biggest clones make up 37%. The sorted conventional CD4+ T cells were CD25-low and CD127-high, with genomic DNA sequenced. The material sequenced was CD4+ effector T cells sorted from blood. The source of these receptors is a human donor with RAG deficiency presenting as severe combined immunodeficiency.

This clone has only a few counts. V is TRBV10-2 and J is TRBJ2-2; perhaps TRBD1 as D (5 bases). The V end lost 4 bases, the J end lost 2 bases, and 5 bases lay between the germline ends. Germline CDR1 and CDR2: WSHSY and SAAADI. CDR3 length equals 13 residues. The CDR3 spells CASSGTNTGELFF. In DNA form, the CDR3 reads TGCGCCAGCAGTGGGACAAACACCGGGGAGCTGTTTTTT.

V gene TRBV5-1 combines with J gene TRBJ1-2; D is possibly TRBD1 (5 bases). The CDR3 consists of 12 residues. The germline V and J ends were trimmed by 5 bases and 2 bases, with 7 bases remaining between them. Germline V lookup: CDR1 SGHRS, CDR2 YFSETQ. The CDR3 reads CASRRGNYGYTF. CDR3 nucleotide sequence: TGCGCCAGCAGGAGGGGAAACTATGGCTACACCTTC. Full variable domain (outside the CDR3, taken from reference TRBV5-1 and TRBJ1-2): KAGVTQTPRYLIKTRGQQVTLSCSPISGHRSVSWYQQTPGQGLQFLFEYFSETQRNKGNFPGRFSGRQFSNSRSEMNVSTLELGDSALYLCASRRGNYGYTFGSGTRLTVV.

The chain is built from TRBV5-4 and TRBJ2-7; D gene ambiguous. V lost 4 bases to trimming and J lost 2 bases, with 10 bases between them. Germline assignment: CDR1 SGHNT and CDR2 YYREEE (reference sequence). CDR3 length: 13 residues. In nucleotides, the CDR3 is TGTGCCAGCAGCCCACTATCGACCTACGAGCAGTACTTC. This sequence encodes CASSPLSTYEQYF.

The J gene is TRBJ1-4, the V gene TRBV5-4; no clear D. Deletions cut 2 bases from V and 10 bases from J, with 6 bases between. This CDR3 contains 11 residues. Germline CDR1 reads SGHNT; CDR2 reads YYREEE (reference sequence). CDR3: CASSLELKLFF. In DNA form, the CDR3 reads TGTGCCAGCAGCTTAGAGCTAAAACTGTTTTTT. Full variable domain (outside the CDR3, taken from reference TRBV5-4 and TRBJ1-4): ETGVTQSPTHLIKTRGQQVTLRCSSQSGHNTVSWYQQALGQGPQFIFQYYREEENGRGNFPPRFSGLQFPNYSSELNVNALELDDSALYLCASSLELKLFFGSGTQLSVL.

This clone was picked up a small number of times. The V gene is TRBV4-2, the J gene TRBJ1-2, with 9 bases identical to TRBD1. This CDR3 spans 15 amino acids. CDR1 and CDR2 from the germline V gene are LGHNA and YNFKEQ. Trimming cost V 5 bases and J 3 bases; bases outside gene matches: 7. This chain's CDR3 is CASSVRTGGDYGYTF. CDR3 coding DNA: TGTGCCAGCAGCGTGCGAACAGGGGGCGACTATGGCTACACCTTC.

The chain employs TRBV19 and TRBJ2-5; D is unclear. The V and J ends lost 1 base and 1 base respectively, with 4 bases between them. Germline CDR1 is LNHDA and CDR2 is SQIVND (reference sequence). The CDR3 consists of 13 residues. CDR3 sequence reads: CASSIARQETQYF. DNA of the CDR3: TGTGCCAGTAGTATAGCCCGCCAAGAGACCCAGTACTTC.

This clone was counted only a few times. The rearrangement joins TRBV5-1 to TRBJ2-7, with D uncertain. V lost 3 bases to trimming and J lost 0 bases, with 1 base between them. The CDR3 contains 11 residues. Germline lookup yields CDR1 SGHRS and CDR2 YFSETQ. The CDR3 DNA reads as TGCGCCAGCAGCTCCTCCTACGAGCAGTACTTC. It specifies CASSSSYEQYF.

With respect to this clone: This sample also contains other DNA sequences that code for the same CDR3. The chain links TRBV18 to TRBJ1-5; D gene uncertain. Germline values: CDR1 KGHSH, CDR2 LQKENI. The CDR3 contains 12 residues. V was pared by 3 bases and J by 1 base, with 1 base between. The CDR3 loop is CASSPSNQPQHF. Written as DNA, the CDR3 is TGTGCCAGCTCACCCAGCAATCAGCCCCAGCATTTT.

Points on this clone: A read error is the likely source, as a far larger clone sits one nucleotide away. The rearrangement links TRBV27 to TRBJ2-7; no definite D call. Germline-derived CDR1 and CDR2 are MNHEY and SMNVEV (reference sequence). Trimming pared 2 bases from V and 7 bases from J, leaving 12 bases between. CDR3 length equals 13 residues. The CDR3 loop is CASSLTSYNEQYF. The DNA of the CDR3 is TGTGCCAGCAGTTTAACCTCCTACAATGAGCAGTACTTC.

Sample share makes this clone medium-sized. This sequence joins TRBV7-2 and TRBJ2-7; unclear D gene. The V end was cut by 4 bases, the J end by 7 bases, with 17 bases between. This CDR3 has 14 amino acids. CDR1 SGHTA and CDR2 FQGNSA come from the germline V gene. CDR3 coding DNA: TGTGCCAGCAGCTCGCCCTGGCCCGGTGGGGAGCAGTACTTC. Protein: CASSSPWPGGEQYF.

This clone was detected only a few times. V gene TRBV5-4 combines with J gene TRBJ2-7; a possible D gene is TRBD1 (6 bases). V lost 4 bases, J lost 2 bases, and 10 bases lay in between. Germline V lookup: CDR1 SGHNT, CDR2 YYREEE (reference sequence). The CDR3 totals 13 residues. Here the CDR3 reads CASSTWTAYEQYF. The CDR3 DNA is TGTGCCAGCAGCACCTGGACAGCCTACGAGCAGTACTTC.

This sequence joins TRBV5-1 and TRBJ2-5; D unresolved. The V end was cut by 2 bases, the J end by 2 bases, with 1 base between. Germline V lookup: CDR1 SGHRS, CDR2 YFSETQ. The CDR3 is made up of 11 amino acids. The CDR3 sequence is CASSLQETQYF. The CDR3 nucleotides are TGCGCCAGCAGCTTACAAGAGACCCAGTACTTC.

This clone was observed once. The chain has TRBV11-1 and TRBJ1-1; D is unresolved. This CDR3 is built from 14 residues. The germline gives CDR1 SGHAT, CDR2 FQDESV (reference sequence). V dropped 5 bases and J dropped 4 bases, with 14 bases sitting between them. The CDR3 spells CASSPLQWGTEAFF. CDR3 DNA sequence: TGTGCCAGCAGCCCGCTCCAGTGGGGCACTGAAGCTTTCTTT.

The sample holds a few counts of this clone. The chain has TRBV5-1 and TRBJ2-5, with D hard to call. Germline assignment: CDR1 SGHRS and CDR2 YFSETQ. V shed 3 bases and J shed 1 base, with 7 bases lying between them. The CDR3 has 13 residues. The CDR3 sequence is CASSWPLQETQYF. The CDR3 DNA reads TGCGCCAGCAGCTGGCCACTCCAAGAGACCCAGTACTTC.

This CDR3 reads CASSSYGYTF. The CDR3 DNA sequence: TGCGCCAGCAGCTCGTATGGCTACACCTTC. J is TRBJ1-2 and V is TRBV5-1; D gene unclear. CDR3 length: 10 residues. Trimming left V 3 bases short and J 5 bases short, with 2 bases between. The germline CDR1 and CDR2 sequences are SGHRS and YFSETQ.

This chain joins TRBV7-8 and TRBJ2-1; D perhaps matches TRBD1 (5 bases). Germline-derived CDR1 and CDR2 are SGHVS and FQNEAQ. This CDR3 spans 15 amino acids. The V end lost 2 bases, the J end lost 5 bases, and 13 bases lay between the germline ends. CDR3 residues: CASSLPQGWNNEQFF. CDR3 DNA sequence: TGTGCCAGCAGCTTACCCCAGGGTTGGAACAATGAGCAGTTCTTC.

This clone has a handful of counts. The rearrangement uses TRBV9 and TRBJ2-7; D is perhaps TRBD1 (6 bases). The CDR3 consists of 13 residues. From germline, CDR1 is SGDLS and CDR2 YYNGEE. V lost 4 bases, J lost 4 bases, and 12 bases lay in between. The CDR3: CASSQVGAYEQYF. The CDR3 DNA follows: TGTGCCAGCAGCCAAGTGGGGGCGTACGAGCAGTACTTC.

The gene calls are TRBV4-2 and TRBJ2-7; D is perhaps TRBD1 (6 bases). V was cut by 5 bases and J by 2 bases, with 10 bases left in between. CDR3 size: 13 residues. Germline V gene lookup returns CDR1 LGHNA and CDR2 YNFKEQ. The CDR3 nucleotides are TGTGCCAGCAGCACCTGGACAGCCTACGAGCAGTACTTC. Its translation is CASSTWTAYEQYF.

This clone was counted only a few times. The V call is TRBV9, the J call TRBJ1-2; D may be TRBD1 (6 bases). Trimming cost V 0 bases and J 2 bases, with 11 bases left between them. Germline CDR1 and CDR2: SGDLS and YYNGEE. This CDR3 is built from 15 residues. CDR3 DNA sequence: TGTGCCAGCAGCGTAGGGGGGGGCATCAACTATGGCTACACCTTC. Its translation: CASSVGGGINYGYTF.

On this clone: It differs at one base from a far larger clone, so likely a read error. J is TRBJ1-2 and V is TRBV7-5; TRBD1 is taken as the D call from the table, unchecked against the DNA. TRBV7-5 is classified as a pseudogene. This CDR3 region has 16 residues. CDR3 amino acids: CASSLGLGTANHGYTF. In nucleotides, the CDR3 is TGTGCCAGCAGCTTAGGGCTGGGGACAGCTAACCATGGCTACACCTTC.

There are a few counts of this clone. This chain connects TRBV9 to TRBJ2-7; tentatively, D is TRBD2 (5 bases). From germline, CDR1 is SGDLS and CDR2 YYNGEE. The CDR3 covers 15 residues. The ends were cut back, 2 bases at V and 6 bases at J, with 18 bases in the middle. In nucleotides, the CDR3 is TGTGCCAGCAGCGTGAGGGTAGGGCCCCCCGGCGAGCAGTACTTC. As protein: CASSVRVGPPGEQYF.

This clone is judged medium-sized (0.01 to 0.1%). The gene calls are TRBV5-1 and TRBJ1-2, with D uncertain. Per germline, CDR1 SGHRS and CDR2 YFSETQ. The V end lost 7 bases, the J end lost 5 bases, and 9 bases lay between the germline ends. The CDR3 loop spans 11 amino acids. The CDR3 DNA is TGCGCCAGCCGTTGGTGGTATGGCTACACCTTC. Its translation is CASRWWYGYTF.

By sample fraction, this clone is hyperexpanded. The chain combines TRBV27 with TRBJ1-2; D is ambiguous. The V gene lost 6 bases and the J gene lost 5 bases, with 4 bases spanning the gap. This CDR3 has 10 residues. Germline V lookup: CDR1 MNHEY, CDR2 SMNVEV (reference sequence). The CDR3 loop is CASRFYGYTF. In DNA, the CDR3 is TGTGCCAGCAGGTTTTATGGCTACACCTTC.

By share, this clone ranks as large. The genes are TRBV20-1 and TRBJ1-2; D remains ambiguous. The CDR3 runs to 11 residues. The germline V gene encodes CDR1 DFQATT and CDR2 SNEGSKA (reference sequence). Trimming pared 2 bases from V and 2 bases from J, leaving 3 bases between. The CDR3 DNA is TGCAGTGCTAGACAAAACTATGGCTACACCTTC. It encodes CSARQNYGYTF.

The V and J genes are TRBV5-4 and TRBJ2-5, with D unresolved. Germline V CDR1 and CDR2: SGHNT, YYREEE (reference sequence). The length of the CDR3 is 15 residues. Between the trimmed V and J ends, which lost 4 bases and 5 bases, there was a span of 18 bases. The CDR3 region is CASSQDIPVWETQYF. CDR3 DNA: TGTGCCAGCAGCCAAGATATTCCGGTCTGGGAGACCCAGTACTTC.

This clone has a handful of counts. The rearrangement uses TRBV11-3 and TRBJ2-1; D ambiguous. Germline V gives CDR1 SGHNT, CDR2 YENEEA. V was shortened by 4 bases and J by 2 bases, with 3 bases between the two germline ends. The CDR3 covers 12 residues. The chain's CDR3 is CASSSTYNEQFF. For the CDR3, the DNA is TGTGCCAGCAGCTCAACCTACAATGAGCAGTTCTTC.

This clone was counted between two and nine times. This chain uses TRBV7-8 with TRBJ1-2; possibly TRBD1 for D (5 bases). Germline lookup yields CDR1 SGHVS and CDR2 FQNEAQ. V lost 8 bases, J lost 6 bases, and 10 bases lay in between. There are 11 residues in the CDR3. CDR3 sequence (DNA): TGTGCCAGCGGTCGGGGGGATGGCTACACCTTC. It translates to CASGRGDGYTF.

The J gene is TRBJ1-2, the V gene TRBV7-8; TRBD1 matches at 8 bases. The length of the CDR3 is 13 residues. The germline gives CDR1 SGHVS, CDR2 FQNEAQ. Trimming cost V 3 bases and J 3 bases; bases outside gene matches: 0. The CDR3 here is CASSLDRDYGYTF. The DNA for the CDR3 is TGTGCCAGCAGCTTGGACAGGGACTATGGCTACACCTTC.

This clone was observed a single time. The chain carries TRBV20-1 and TRBJ1-2, with D tentatively TRBD1 (6 bases). This CDR3 spans 11 amino acids. Germline V gene lookup returns CDR1 DFQATT and CDR2 SNEGSKA (reference sequence). Deletions cut 6 bases from V and 8 bases from J, with 13 bases between. The CDR3 here is CSARQGSGYTF. CDR3 coding DNA: TGCAGTGCCCGGCAGGGGAGCGGCTACACCTTC.

By its share, this clone is large. CDR3 sequence: CASSSGTGSYEQYF. CDR3 DNA: TGTGCCAGCAGTTCCGGGACAGGCTCCTACGAGCAGTACTTC. The chain joins TRBV6-5 to TRBJ2-7, with 8 bases lining up with TRBD1. The germline CDR1 and CDR2 sequences are MNHEY and SVGAGI. This CDR3 is built from 14 residues. Trimming at V came to 4 bases and at J to 0 bases, leaving 2 bases not matched to a gene.

The chain uses TRBV9 and TRBJ2-7, with a weak D call TRBD1 (6 bases). The germline V and J ends were trimmed by 4 bases and 2 bases, with 10 bases remaining between them. The CDR3 is 13 residues long. Germline CDR1 reads SGDLS; CDR2 reads YYNGEE. This CDR3 reads CASSTWTAYEQYF. The CDR3 nucleotides read TGTGCCAGCAGCACCTGGACAGCCTACGAGCAGTACTTC. The variable domain in full, with the rest retrieved from reference TRBV9 and TRBJ2-7, is DSGVTQTPKHLITATGQRVTLRCSPRSGDLSVYWYQQSLDQGLQFLIQYYNGEERAKGNILERFSAQQFPDLHSELNLSSLELGDSALYFCASSTWTAYEQYFGPGTRLTVT.